The clone carrying this T cell receptor beta chain appeared many times. This record comes from a study of neurological immune-mediated disorders. Unsorted libraries used 2 million PBMCs kept at -80 degrees C. Each CDR3 protein gets one entry after TCRdb re-called the 5' RACE reads with MiXCR. The sample comprises tens of thousands of distinct CDR3 sequences, around a tenth of which are singletons, and around 7% rests with the top ten. Losses at the gene ends were 6 bases for V and 6 bases for J; bases not matched to a gene: 10. There are 15 residues in the CDR3. CDR1 DFQATT and CDR2 SNEGSKA come from the germline V gene (reference sequence).

The chain is built from TRBV20-1 and TRBJ2-1; 11 bases fit TRBD2. The sequencing input was PBMCs. This TCR was recovered from a woman aged 30 to 39 with HTLV-1-associated myelopathy (HAM/TSP). The CDR3 nucleotides are TGCAGTGCCGCCCCTCTAGCGGGGGGCCGCAATGAGCAGTTCTTC. Protein sequence: CSAAPLAGGRNEQFF.